The entry below gives a single TCR beta chain sequence along with its context. No cognate antigen has been identified for it. No per-base quality is available; no much larger clone lies one base away. The sample belongs to a study of cytomegalovirus exposure and HLA in healthy donors (dated by TCRdb to 2016 to 2017). About the investigation overall: A later analysis indicated that the 120 validation repertoires were generated on the platform also employed for the approximately 690 repertoires of the first cohort. The aim of the study was to test whether cataloging public T cell receptors could identify signatures of past pathogen exposure. Besides the first cohort of more than 650 subjects, a separate validation cohort made up of roughly 130 different subjects was used. To predict cytomegalovirus infection status, the study brought together high-throughput TCR immunosequencing, statistical association of individual TCRs with disease status, and machine learning.

Libraries were constructed by the immunoSEQ multiplex PCR assay. From the authors' description of their analysis: A statistical classification framework was built for diagnosing cytomegalovirus status from the catalog of TCR beta chain sequences. The table was pulled from immuneACCESS by TCRdb, which kept in-frame rearrangements only. Such tables lose some clones; where checked, under half of the loss comes from unresolved V genes, and the rest has no known cause. V and J calls plus clone size are reproduced from that table; the DNA served to infer D and trimming. The sample table lists 100,000 or so clones, approximately 90% of them with a count of one. 4% to 4.5% of the sample rests with the top ten. The donors belonged to the validation cohort of about 120 subjects, which was separate from the roughly 700-subject first cohort. Trimming takes 6 bases off V and 3 bases off J; junction bases not matched to a gene: 6. The germline V gene (reference sequence) gives CDR1 as LNHDA and CDR2 as SQIVND. The CDR3, cysteine through phenylalanine, is 15 amino acids long. Only the CDR3 DNA stays, 45 bases, in frame from base 1.

Summary of the overall study and its limitations: In both the original and validation cohorts, the classifier was reported to diagnose cytomegalovirus status with high specificity and sensitivity. In the study, 164 TCR beta chains were listed as associated with cytomegalovirus. Of the cluster scores, 94% were above 0 in a later analysis, which found that TCRs clustered in the first cohort also tended to co-occur in the roughly 130 validation repertoires. The authors suggested that the approach could potentially be generalized to other disease states and immunological phenotypes. Most TCR sequences were seen in very few donors, while some public TCRs were found in many individuals. A later analysis lacked HLA typing for the validation cohort, so it scored co-occurrence in that cohort across all 120 or so repertoires. Three of the identified cytomegalovirus-associated TCR beta chains were confirmed in vitro to be specific for cytomegalovirus antigens.

Input material: PBMCs. The receptor was derived from a young woman in good health and CMV-seropositive. The chain was built from TRBV19 and TRBJ1-5, with TRBD1 identical over 9 junction bases. The CDR3 in this case is CASSFRDRDNQPQHF. At the DNA level, the sequence is TGTGCCAGTAGCTTCCGGGACAGGGACAATCAGCCCCAGCATTTT. Here the CDR3 is joined to the reference TRBV19 and TRBJ1-5 genes, and the full variable domain is: DGGITQSPKYLFRKEGQNVTLSCEQNLNHDAMYWYRQDPGQGLRLIYYSQIVNDFQKGDIAEGYSVSREKKESFPLTVTSAQKNPTAFYLCASSFRDRDNQPQHFGDGTRLSIL.